The 18 T cell receptor beta chains listed next were all sequenced from one sample in a study of CD8+ T cells in alopecia areata. Sorting of CD4+ cells into CD25+CD127- cells was performed for five or six patients. cDNA prepared by RNA extraction and subsequent reverse transcription served as the template for sequencing. Sequencing was performed with immunoSEQ multiplex PCR; in TCRdb, only in-frame clones are kept and a portion is missing. The sample gives around 20,000 clones, around 62% of which show up once; 4.5% is in the top ten. The specimen sequenced was CD4+ Tregs sorted from blood. The receptors originated from a human donor with alopecia areata.

This clone appeared once. The V gene is TRBV7-6, the J gene TRBJ2-5; perhaps D is TRBD1 or TRBD2 (5 bases each). This CDR3 contains 13 residues. V was clipped by 6 bases and J by 3 bases, with 11 bases between them. Germline CDR1 is SGHVS and CDR2 is FNYEAQ. CDR3 in amino acids: CASRPGTEETQYF. CDR3 DNA sequence: TGTGCCAGCAGACCTGGGACGGAAGAGACCCAGTACTTC.

The chain uses TRBV19 and TRBJ1-2; D not certain. Trimming shortened V by 7 bases and J by 4 bases, and 13 bases separated the two germline ends. This CDR3 comprises 13 residues. Germline V lookup: CDR1 LNHDA, CDR2 SQIVND (reference sequence). CDR3 coding DNA: TGTGCCAGTATCTATCAACGGACCTATGGCTACACCTTC. Encoded protein: CASIYQRTYGYTF. Together with reference TRBV19 and TRBJ1-2, the CDR3 gives the full variable domain: DGGITQSPKYLFRKEGQNVTLSCEQNLNHDAMYWYRQDPGQGLRLIYYSQIVNDFQKGDIAEGYSVSREKKESFPLTVTSAQKNPTAFYLCASIYQRTYGYTFGSGTRLTVV.

This clone was found a few times. The chain carries TRBV28 and TRBJ2-7, with 9 positions matching TRBD2. The CDR3 contains 19 residues. The germline V gene encodes CDR1 MDHEN and CDR2 SYDVKM. V lost 6 bases, J lost 6 bases, and 24 bases stayed unmatched. In DNA form, the CDR3 reads TGTGCCAGCAGCCCCCGGGGACCTTTTGCGGGGGGGCACGTGGTCGAGCAGTACTTC. As protein: CASSPRGPFAGGHVVEQYF.

V gene TRBV6-5 combines with J gene TRBJ1-4; maybe TRBD1 (5 bases). Germline-derived CDR1 and CDR2 are MNHEY and SVGAGI. CDR3 length: 15 amino acids. V dropped 0 bases and J dropped 3 bases, with 8 bases sitting between them. CDR3 sequence (DNA): TGTGCCAGCAGTTACTCAGGGGTGGCTAATGAAAAACTGTTTTTT. As protein: CASSYSGVANEKLFF.

This clone has more than one count but fewer than ten. The chain employs TRBV28 and TRBJ2-7; 9 nucleotides line up with TRBD1. V lost 7 bases and J lost 3; bases outside the gene matches: 7. Germline CDR1 and CDR2: MDHEN and SYDVKM. CDR3 size: 14 residues. In DNA form, the CDR3 reads TGTGCCAGCAATTCACAGGGGGCGGTCTACGAGCAGTACTTC. Protein sequence: CASNSQGAVYEQYF.

V usage is TRBV7-2 and J usage is TRBJ2-2; 8 bases map to TRBD2. The germline V gene encodes CDR1 SGHTA and CDR2 FQGNSA. V shed 5 bases and J 7 bases; nucleotides not matched to a gene: 12. The CDR3 is made up of 16 amino acids. The CDR3 sequence: CASSPSASGLNGELFF. CDR3 DNA: TGTGCCAGCAGCCCCTCCGCTAGCGGGCTTAACGGGGAGCTGTTTTTT.

This chain connects TRBV10-2 to TRBJ2-2; D possibly corresponds to TRBD1 (5 bases). CDR3 size: 14 residues. Trimming stripped 7 bases from V and 4 bases from J, with 13 bases between. From germline, CDR1 is WSHSY and CDR2 SAAADI. CDR3 bases: TGCGCCAGCACTCAGACAGACCGCACCGGGGAGCTGTTTTTT. Translated, it gives CASTQTDRTGELFF.

V gene TRBV9 combines with J gene TRBJ2-5; D could derive from TRBD1 or TRBD2 (5 bases each). This CDR3 has 15 residues. Trimming stripped 0 bases from V and 4 bases from J, with 13 bases between. Germline CDR1 SGDLS, CDR2 YYNGEE. CDR3 nucleotide sequence: TGTGCCAGCAGCGTAGACAGGCATGGGGGAGAGACCCAGTACTTC. It is translated as CASSVDRHGGETQYF.

The chain uses TRBV5-1 and TRBJ2-1; weak D call: TRBD2 (5 bases). Trimming stripped 5 bases from V and 6 bases from J, with 12 bases between. Germline-derived CDR1 and CDR2 are SGHRS and YFSETQ. The CDR3 spans 13 residues. The CDR3 sequence: CASRLAPANEQFF. For the CDR3, the DNA is TGCGCCAGCAGGCTAGCACCTGCCAATGAGCAGTTCTTC.

This sequence joins TRBV28 and TRBJ1-2; 9 bases align to TRBD1. The CDR3 consists of 14 residues. With 6 bases clipped from V and 7 bases from J, the junction kept 9 bases outside the gene matches. Germline CDR1 MDHEN, CDR2 SYDVKM. CDR3 nucleotide sequence: TGTGCCAGCAGAACCACGGGACAGGGATCTGGCTACACCTTC. Encoded protein: CASRTTGQGSGYTF.

This clone has a single count. The gene calls are TRBV30 and TRBJ1-3; the D is unclear. CDR3 length: 16 amino acids. CDR1 is GTSNPN, CDR2 SVGIG, per germline (reference sequence). The ends were cut back, 1 base at V and 0 bases at J, with 13 bases in the middle. The CDR3 nucleotides are TGTGCCTGGAGTGGGTGGTACGCCAGCTCTGGAAACACCATATATTTT. This encodes CAWSGWYASSGNTIYF.

This chain joins TRBV28 and TRBJ2-7; no clear D. V was pared by 5 bases and J by 2 bases, with 7 bases between. The CDR3 spans 12 residues. Germline V gives CDR1 MDHEN, CDR2 SYDVKM. Here the CDR3 reads CASSKVPYEQYF. CDR3 coding DNA: TGTGCCAGCAGTAAGGTACCCTACGAGCAGTACTTC.

This clone was picked up a small number of times. V usage is TRBV5-1 and J usage is TRBJ2-5; D may match TRBD1 or TRBD2 (5 bases each). The germline V and J ends were trimmed by 0 bases and 3 bases, with 12 bases remaining between them. The CDR3 length is 15 residues. Germline CDR1 and CDR2: SGHRS and YFSETQ. The CDR3 DNA reads TGCGCCAGCAGCTTGGCCAGAGGGACGGAAGAGACCCAGTACTTC. Residues: CASSLARGTEETQYF.

This clone appeared a few times. CDR3 coding DNA: TGCAGCGTTGGGGCGGGAAACAATCAGCCCCAGCATTTT. It yields the protein CSVGAGNNQPQHF. The rearrangement joins TRBV29-1 to TRBJ1-5, with D hard to call. The germline V and J ends were trimmed by 4 bases and 3 bases, with 10 bases remaining between them. The germline gives CDR1 SQVTM, CDR2 ANQGSEA. The CDR3 contains 13 residues.

The gene calls are TRBV14 and TRBJ2-7, with TRBD2 matching over 10 bases. From germline, CDR1 is SGHDN and CDR2 FVKESK. The CDR3 is 16 amino acids. V was clipped by 3 bases and J by 5 bases; unmatched bases: 10. As DNA, the CDR3 is TGTGCCAGCAGCCACAGGAAAGCGGGAGGGCTAGACGAGCAGTACTTC. Protein: CASSHRKAGGLDEQYF.

The rearrangement joins TRBV18 to TRBJ2-6, with D hard to call. The CDR3 is made up of 17 amino acids. Germline V CDR1 and CDR2: KGHSH, LQKENI. Trimming removed 3 bases at V and 4 bases at J, with 16 bases between. The CDR3 region has the DNA TGTGCCAGCTCACCGTCAATCCCCTCCCCCGGGGCCAACGTCCTGACTTTC. Translation gives CASSPSIPSPGANVLTF. Supplemented by reference TRBV18 and TRBJ2-6, the full variable domain reads NAGVMQNPRHLVRRRGQEARLRCSPMKGHSHVYWYRQLPEEGLKFMVYLQKENIIDESGMPKERFSAEFPKEGPSILRIQQVVRGDSAAYFCASSPSIPSPGANVLTFGAGSRLTVL.

The rearrangement uses TRBV5-6 and TRBJ1-1; 7 positions agree with TRBD1. After removal of 4 bases from V and 0 bases from J, the junction contained 6 bases not matched to a gene. Germline V gene data show CDR1 as SGHDT and CDR2 as YYEEEE. The CDR3 is made up of 15 amino acids. CDR3 amino acids: CASSHRDRLNTEAFF. The CDR3 nucleotides are TGTGCCAGCAGCCACCGGGACAGATTGAACACTGAAGCTTTCTTT.

DNA of the CDR3: TGTGCCTGGAGTGTAGGGGGGTTAGCATACGAGCAGTACTTC. Its translation is CAWSVGGLAYEQYF. This sequence joins TRBV30 and TRBJ2-5; D tentatively reads TRBD1 or TRBD2 (6 bases each). The assigned J gene may be wrong: the sequence end matches TRBJ2-7 better. This CDR3 spans 14 amino acids. CDR1 GTSNPN and CDR2 SVGIG come from the germline V gene (reference sequence).